This TCR beta chain was sequenced for a study of blood T cell repertoires in COVID-19. Only in-frame clones appear in the TCRdb table, and some are missing; sequencing was by immunoSEQ multiplex PCR. This table has approximately 60,000 clones, around three quarters appearing once. Looked up from germline, CDR1 is SNHLY and CDR2 is FYNNEI. The CDR3 spans 13 residues. V lost 8 bases, J lost 1 base, and 11 bases lay in between. The TCR originated in a man aged 60 to 75 with acute or convalescent COVID-19. The source material was peripheral blood. The rearrangement links TRBV2 to TRBJ1-2, with no clear D. CDR3 bases: TGTGCCAGCGTCGGGGTCCTTAACTATGGCTACACCTTC. Translating it yields CASVGVLNYGYTF.